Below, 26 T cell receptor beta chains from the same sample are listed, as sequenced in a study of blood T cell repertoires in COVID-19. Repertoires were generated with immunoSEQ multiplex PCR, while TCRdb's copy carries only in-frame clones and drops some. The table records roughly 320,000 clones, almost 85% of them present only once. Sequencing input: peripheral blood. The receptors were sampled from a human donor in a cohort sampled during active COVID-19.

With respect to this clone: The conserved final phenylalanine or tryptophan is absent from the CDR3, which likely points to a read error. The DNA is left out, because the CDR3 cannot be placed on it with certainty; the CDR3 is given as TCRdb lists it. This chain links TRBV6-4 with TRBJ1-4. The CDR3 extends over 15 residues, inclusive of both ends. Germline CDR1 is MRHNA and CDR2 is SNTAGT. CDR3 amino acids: CASNSRGYRNSAPLR.

CDR3 DNA: TGTGCCAGCAGTGGGAGGGGTTCACTAGCCAAAAACATTCAGTACTTC. Its protein product is CASSGRGSLAKNIQYF. V is TRBV2 and J is TRBJ2-4, with D possibly matching TRBD2 (6 bases). Between the trimmed V and J ends, which lost 4 bases and 0 bases, there was a span of 13 bases. The CDR3 is made up of 16 amino acids. Germline loops: CDR1 SNHLY, CDR2 FYNNEI.

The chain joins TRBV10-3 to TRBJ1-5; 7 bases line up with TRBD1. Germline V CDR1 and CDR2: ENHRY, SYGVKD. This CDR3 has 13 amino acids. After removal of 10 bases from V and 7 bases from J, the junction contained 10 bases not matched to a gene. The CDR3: CANAQGQGQPQHF. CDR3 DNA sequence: TGTGCCAACGCACAGGGGCAGGGCCAGCCCCAGCATTTT.

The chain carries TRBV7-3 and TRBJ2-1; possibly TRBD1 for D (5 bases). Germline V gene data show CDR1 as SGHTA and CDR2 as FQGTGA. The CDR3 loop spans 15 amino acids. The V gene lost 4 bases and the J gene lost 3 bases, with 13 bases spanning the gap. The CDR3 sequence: CASSSSGAVYNEQFF. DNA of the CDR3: TGTGCCAGCAGCTCCTCTGGGGCGGTCTACAATGAGCAGTTCTTC.

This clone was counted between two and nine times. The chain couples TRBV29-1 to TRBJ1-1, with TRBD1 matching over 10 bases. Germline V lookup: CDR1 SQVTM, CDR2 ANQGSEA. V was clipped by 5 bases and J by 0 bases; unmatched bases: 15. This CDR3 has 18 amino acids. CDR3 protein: CSVPGTGAQALLNTEAFF. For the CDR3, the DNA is TGCAGCGTTCCGGGGACAGGGGCGCAGGCCCTCCTGAACACTGAAGCTTTCTTT.

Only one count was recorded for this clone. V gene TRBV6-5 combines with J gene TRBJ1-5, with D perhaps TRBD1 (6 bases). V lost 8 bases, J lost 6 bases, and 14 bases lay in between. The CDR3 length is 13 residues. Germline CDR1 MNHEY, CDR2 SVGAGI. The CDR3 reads CASGRGYSQPQHF. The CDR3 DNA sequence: TGTGCCAGCGGTAGGGGGTACAGTCAGCCCCAGCATTTT.

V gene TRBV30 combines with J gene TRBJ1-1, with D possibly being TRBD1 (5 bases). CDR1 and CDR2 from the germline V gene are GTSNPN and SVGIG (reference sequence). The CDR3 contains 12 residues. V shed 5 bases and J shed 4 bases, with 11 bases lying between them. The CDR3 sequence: CAWQIGGTEAFF. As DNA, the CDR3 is TGTGCCTGGCAGATCGGGGGCACTGAAGCTTTCTTT.

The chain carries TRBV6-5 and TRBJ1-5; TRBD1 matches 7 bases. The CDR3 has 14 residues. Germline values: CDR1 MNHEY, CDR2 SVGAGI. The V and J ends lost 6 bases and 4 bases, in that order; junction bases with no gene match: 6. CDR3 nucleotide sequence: TGTGCCAGCAGGTACAGGGGAGGGAATCAGCCCCAGCATTTT. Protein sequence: CASRYRGGNQPQHF.

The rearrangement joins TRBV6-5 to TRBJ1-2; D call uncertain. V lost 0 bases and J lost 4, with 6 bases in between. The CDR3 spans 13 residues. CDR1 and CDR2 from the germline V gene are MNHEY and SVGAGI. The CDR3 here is CASSYSRIYGYTF. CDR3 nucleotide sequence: TGTGCCAGCAGTTACTCGCGGATCTATGGCTACACCTTC.

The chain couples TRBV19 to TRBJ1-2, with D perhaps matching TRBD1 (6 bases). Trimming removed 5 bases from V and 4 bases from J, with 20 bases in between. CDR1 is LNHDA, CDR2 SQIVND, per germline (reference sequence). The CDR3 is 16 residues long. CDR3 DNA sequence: TGTGCCAGTAGTGCCACCGCAGGGGCGAGGGGCTATGGCTACACCTTC. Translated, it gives CASSATAGARGYGYTF.

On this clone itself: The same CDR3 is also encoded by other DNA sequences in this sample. The CDR3 DNA is TGTGCCAGCAGCTTTAGGGGGGGAGGCTACACCTTC. Translation: CASSFRGGGYTF. The chain carries TRBV11-2 and TRBJ1-2, with D perhaps matching TRBD1 (6 bases). The CDR3 is 12 amino acids. Germline V gene data show CDR1 as SGHAT and CDR2 as FQNNGV. V was trimmed by 3 bases and J by 8 bases, leaving 10 bases between them.

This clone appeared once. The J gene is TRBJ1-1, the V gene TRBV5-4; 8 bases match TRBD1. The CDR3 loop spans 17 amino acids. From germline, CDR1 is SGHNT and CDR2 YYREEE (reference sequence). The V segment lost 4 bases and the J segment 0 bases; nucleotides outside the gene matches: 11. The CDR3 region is CASSRARQGTLNTEAFF. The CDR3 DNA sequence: TGTGCCAGCAGCCGGGCTCGACAGGGGACCTTGAACACTGAAGCTTTCTTT.

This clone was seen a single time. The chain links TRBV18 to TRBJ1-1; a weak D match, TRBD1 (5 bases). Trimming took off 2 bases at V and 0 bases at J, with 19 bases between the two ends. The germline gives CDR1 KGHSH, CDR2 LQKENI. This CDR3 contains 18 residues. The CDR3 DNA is TGTGCCAGCTCACCAAGCCTTTGGGGATGGGGCATGAACACTGAAGCTTTCTTT. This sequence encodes CASSPSLWGWGMNTEAFF. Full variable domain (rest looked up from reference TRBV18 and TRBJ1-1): NAGVMQNPRHLVRRRGQEARLRCSPMKGHSHVYWYRQLPEEGLKFMVYLQKENIIDESGMPKERFSAEFPKEGPSILRIQQVVRGDSAAYFCASSPSLWGWGMNTEAFFGQGTRLTVV.

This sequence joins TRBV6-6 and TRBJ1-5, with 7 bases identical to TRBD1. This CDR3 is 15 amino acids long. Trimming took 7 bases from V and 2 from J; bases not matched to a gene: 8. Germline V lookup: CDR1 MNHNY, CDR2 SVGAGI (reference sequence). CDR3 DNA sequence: TGTGCCAGCACCACCAGGGGGGAGGGCAATCAGCCCCAGCATTTT. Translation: CASTTRGEGNQPQHF.

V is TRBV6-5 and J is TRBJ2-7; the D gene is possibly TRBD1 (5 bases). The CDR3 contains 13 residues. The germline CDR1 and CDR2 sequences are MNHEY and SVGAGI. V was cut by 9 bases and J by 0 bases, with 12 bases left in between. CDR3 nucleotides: TGTGCCAGTTTGACAGCCAACTCCTACGAGCAGTACTTC. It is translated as CASLTANSYEQYF.

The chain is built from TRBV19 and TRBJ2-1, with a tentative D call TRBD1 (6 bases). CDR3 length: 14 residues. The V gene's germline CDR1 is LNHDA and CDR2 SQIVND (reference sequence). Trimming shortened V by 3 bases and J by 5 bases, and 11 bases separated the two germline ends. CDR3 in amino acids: CASSIWDKNNEQFF. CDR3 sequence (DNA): TGTGCCAGTAGTATTTGGGACAAAAACAATGAGCAGTTCTTC.

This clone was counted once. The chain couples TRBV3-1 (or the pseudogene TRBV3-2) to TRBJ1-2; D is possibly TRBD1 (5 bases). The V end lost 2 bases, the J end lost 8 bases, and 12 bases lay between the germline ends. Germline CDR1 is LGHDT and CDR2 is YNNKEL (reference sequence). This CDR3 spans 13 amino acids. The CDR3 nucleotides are TGTGCCAGCAGCCAAACGACAGCAATGGGCTACACCTTC. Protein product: CASSQTTAMGYTF.

For the CDR3, the DNA is TGTGCCAGCAGCTGGGGGACTAGCGACACCGGGGAGCTGTTTTTT. Translating it yields CASSWGTSDTGELFF. The V gene is TRBV5-5, the J gene TRBJ2-2; 10 bases align to TRBD2. CDR1 is SGHKS, CDR2 YYEKEE, per germline (reference sequence). The CDR3 runs 15 residues. Trimming took 3 bases from V and 3 from J; bases not matched to a gene: 2.

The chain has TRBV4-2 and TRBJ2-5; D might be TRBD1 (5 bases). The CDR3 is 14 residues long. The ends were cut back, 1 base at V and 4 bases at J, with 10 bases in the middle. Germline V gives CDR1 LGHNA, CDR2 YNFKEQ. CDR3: CASSQVERGETQYF. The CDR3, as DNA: TGTGCCAGCAGCCAAGTGGAAAGGGGAGAGACCCAGTACTTC.

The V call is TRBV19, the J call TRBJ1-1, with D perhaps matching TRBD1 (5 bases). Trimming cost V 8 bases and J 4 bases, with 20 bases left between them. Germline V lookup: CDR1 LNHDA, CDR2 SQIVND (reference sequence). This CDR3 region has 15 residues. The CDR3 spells CASSLGNRRSTEAFF. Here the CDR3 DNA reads TGTGCCAGTTCCCTCGGCAACAGGCGGTCCACTGAAGCTTTCTTT.

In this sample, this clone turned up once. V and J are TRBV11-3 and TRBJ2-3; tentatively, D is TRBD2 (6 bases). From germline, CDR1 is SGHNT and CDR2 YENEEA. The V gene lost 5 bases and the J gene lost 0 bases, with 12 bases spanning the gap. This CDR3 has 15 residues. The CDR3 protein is CASSVGTASTDTQYF. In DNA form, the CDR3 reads TGTGCCAGCAGCGTCGGGACTGCTAGCACAGATACGCAGTATTTT.

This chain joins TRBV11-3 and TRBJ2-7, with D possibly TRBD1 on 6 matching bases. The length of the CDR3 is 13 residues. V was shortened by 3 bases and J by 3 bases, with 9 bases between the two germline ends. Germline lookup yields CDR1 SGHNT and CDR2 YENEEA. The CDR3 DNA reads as TGTGCCAGCAGCTTCTCAGGGGACTACGAGCAGTACTTC. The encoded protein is CASSFSGDYEQYF.

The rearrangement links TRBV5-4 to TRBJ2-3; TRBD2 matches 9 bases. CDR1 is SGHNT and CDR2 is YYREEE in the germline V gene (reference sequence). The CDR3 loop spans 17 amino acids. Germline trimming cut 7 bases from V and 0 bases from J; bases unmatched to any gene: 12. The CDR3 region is CASGSLGLAGSTDTQYF. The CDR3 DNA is TGTGCCAGCGGCTCACTGGGGCTAGCGGGGAGCACAGATACGCAGTATTTT.

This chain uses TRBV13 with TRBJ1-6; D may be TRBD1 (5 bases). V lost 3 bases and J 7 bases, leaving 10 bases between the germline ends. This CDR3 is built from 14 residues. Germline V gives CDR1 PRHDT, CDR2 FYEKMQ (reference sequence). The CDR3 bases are TGTGCCAGCAGCTTTAACAGGCTAAATTCACCCCTCCACTTT. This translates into CASSFNRLNSPLHF.

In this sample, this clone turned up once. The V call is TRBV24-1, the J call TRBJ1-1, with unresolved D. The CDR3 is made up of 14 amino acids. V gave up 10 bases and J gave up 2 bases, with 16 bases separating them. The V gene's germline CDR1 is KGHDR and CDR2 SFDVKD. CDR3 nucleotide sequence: TGTGCCACACGGGCCCGAGGAGGAAACACTGAAGCTTTCTTT. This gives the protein CATRARGGNTEAFF.

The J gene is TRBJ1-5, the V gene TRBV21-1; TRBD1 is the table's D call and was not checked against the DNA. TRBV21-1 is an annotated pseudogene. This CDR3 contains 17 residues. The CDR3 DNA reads TGTGCCAGCAGCAAAGAGAGAACAGGCATTCAGCATCAGCCCCAGCATTTT. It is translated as CASSKERTGIQHQPQHF.